Described below is a single T cell receptor beta chain sequence and its context. The data are from a study of blood T cell repertoires in COVID-19. Across the study: The United States, Italy and Spain supplied acute and convalescent COVID-19 samples.

Produced via immunoSEQ multiplex PCR; TCRdb's table is partial and in-frame only. This table has roughly 260,000 clones, over 80% appearing once. The CDR3 runs to 13 residues. V was trimmed by 4 bases and J by 0 bases, leaving 5 bases between them. CDR1 is LGHDT, CDR2 YNNKEL, per germline (reference sequence). V gene TRBV3-1 (or the pseudogene TRBV3-2) combines with J gene TRBJ2-3; D remains unclear. The TCR sequence derives from a woman between 18 and 30 years old who had recovered from COVID-19. Sequenced input: PBMCs or T cells enriched from blood (not recorded which). In DNA form, the CDR3 reads TGTGCCAGCAGCCTGAGGAGCACAGATACGCAGTATTTT. Its protein is CASSLRSTDTQYF.